The rows below give T cell receptor beta chains drawn from one sample of a study of read filtering for tumor transcriptome and immune sequencing. TCRdb itself ran the reads through MiXCR, one entry per CDR3 protein. Altogether roughly 38,000 distinct CDR3 sequences are present, around an eighth being singletons, with the ten largest covering about 32%. The sequenced sample consisted of a population of CD138-negative cells sorted from bone marrow. These receptors were collected from a donor at least 40 years old with multiple myeloma. Both conserved end residues are part of each CDR3. A D gene is named only where the DNA matches it firmly. Expanded clones are given a class, and other clones once, few, many or no size at all.

size	V	J	D	DNA	CDR3
.	TRBV30	TRBJ2-7	.	TGTGCCTGGGCCCGGGACGGAGGGGGCGATGGGCAGTACTTC	CAWARDGGGDGQYF
many	TRBV20-1	TRBJ2-1	.	TGCAGTGCTCCCCCATACTCTAGCTACAATGAGCAGCTCTTC	CSAPPYSSYNEQLF
many	TRBV29-1	TRBJ2-7	.	TGCAGCGTTGAAGGTTCGGAGAGCTACGAGCAGTACTTC	CSVEGSESYEQYF
many	TRBV9	TRBJ2-7	.	TGTGCCAGCAGCCCTAGCGCGGACGAGCAGTACTTC	CASSPSADEQYF
many	TRBV6-6	TRBJ2-7	TRBD1	TGTGCCAGCAGACCCGGGACAGACATTTTTCCCTACGAGCAGTACTTC	CASRPGTDIFPYEQYF
many	TRBV20-1	TRBJ2-3	TRBD2	TGCAGTGCTAGAGCGCGACTAGCGGGAGCCGATACGCAGTATTTT	CSARARLAGADTQYF
.	TRBV7-9	TRBJ2-7	TRBD1	TGTGCCAGCAGTTATGGACAGGCCGGCTACGAGCAGTACTTC	CASSYGQAGYEQYF
few	TRBV6-2/TRBV6-3	TRBJ1-1	.	TGTGCCAGCAGTTACCAAACGACAGGGAACACTGAAGCTTTCTTT	CASSYQTTGNTEAFF
many	TRBV12-3/TRBV12-4	TRBJ2-7	.	TGTGCCAGCAGCTACAGGGAGGGAGGGACCTACGAGCAGTACTTC	CASSYREGGTYEQYF
many	TRBV4-2	TRBJ2-2	.	TGTGCCAGCAGCCGAGGGCGCGGAACCGGGGAGCTGTTTTTT	CASSRGRGTGELFF
many	TRBV6-5	TRBJ1-1	.	TGTGCCAGCAGTTCTCCAGGACGGAACACTGAAGCTTTCTTT	CASSSPGRNTEAFF
many	TRBV5-1	TRBJ2-5	TRBD2	TGCGCCAGCAGCACAAGGACTAGCGGGAGTGGAGAGACCCAGTACTTC	CASSTRTSGSGETQYF
many	TRBV29-1	TRBJ1-5	TRBD1	TGCAGCGTTGCAATCCAGGGGGCTGATCAGCCCCAGCATTTT	CSVAIQGADQPQHF
many	TRBV20-1	TRBJ2-3	TRBD2	TGCAGTGCTAGGCCTCCGGGACTAGCGGGAGGGCCTGAGGCAGATACGCAGTATTTT	CSARPPGLAGGPEADTQYF
many	TRBV7-2	TRBJ2-7	.	TGTGCCAGCAGCCCTAACCGGGAGTCTCAAGAGCAGTACTTC	CASSPNRESQEQYF
many	TRBV11-2	TRBJ2-7	TRBD2	TGTGCCAGCAGCTTAGTTACTAGCGGGAGCGACGAGCAGTACTTC	CASSLVTSGSDEQYF
many	TRBV7-6	TRBJ1-1	.	TGTGCCAGCAGCTTAGGTGGACGGATGAACACTGAAGCTTTCTTT	CASSLGGRMNTEAFF
few	TRBV7-8	TRBJ2-1	TRBD2	TGTGCCAGTAGCACCACTAGCGGCTCCTACAATGAGCAGTTCTTC	CASSTTSGSYNEQFF
many	TRBV5-1	TRBJ1-1	.	TGCGCCAGCAGCTTGTCAGGGCGGAACACTGAAGCTTTCTTT	CASSLSGRNTEAFF
many	TRBV29-1	TRBJ2-2	.	TGCAGCGTAAAGGGGCTAACGAACACCGGGGAGCTGTTTTTT	CSVKGLTNTGELFF
many	TRBV7-2	TRBJ2-7	TRBD2	TGTGCCAGCAGAGTTGGGCGGGAGGTTCCCTACGAGCAGTACTTC	CASRVGREVPYEQYF
many	TRBV9	TRBJ2-5	TRBD1	TGTGCCAGCAGCGTAGAAGGGGGCGCGGGAGAGACCCAGTACTTC	CASSVEGGAGETQYF
many	TRBV6-2/TRBV6-3	TRBJ2-2	TRBD1	TGTGCCAGCAGGGACAGGGCTAACACCGGGGAGCTGTTTTTT	CASRDRANTGELFF
many	TRBV7-9	TRBJ2-1	.	TGTGCCAGCAGCTTAGTCAGGCTAGGCAATGAGCAGTTCTTC	CASSLVRLGNEQFF
many	TRBV30	TRBJ2-7	TRBD2	TGTGCCTTCATGAGCGGGAGCGGAGTCTACGAGCAGTACTTC	CAFMSGSGVYEQYF
many	TRBV9	TRBJ2-5	.	TGTGCCAGCAGCGTAGATCCGGGTCAAGGGGCCCAGTACTTC	CASSVDPGQGAQYF
.	TRBV5-1	TRBJ2-3	.	TGCGCCAGCAGCCCACAGCGTAGCACAGATACGCAGTATTTC	CASSPQRSTDTQYF
many	TRBV2	TRBJ2-1	TRBD2	TGTGCCAGCAGTGAAGGTGGCGGGACTAGTTCCAATGAGCAGTTCTTC	CASSEGGGTSSNEQFF
many	TRBV5-1	TRBJ2-7	.	TGCGCCAGCAGCTTACAGGGGGGGGGCGCCGACGAGCAGTACTTC	CASSLQGGGADEQYF
many	TRBV29-1	TRBJ2-3	.	TGCAGCGTTGGCGGGAGCACAGATACGCAGTATTTT	CSVGGSTDTQYF
many	TRBV3-1	TRBJ1-5	.	TGTGCCAGCAGCGCCGGGGTGAGCAATCAGCCCCAGCATTTT	CASSAGVSNQPQHF
many	TRBV29-1	TRBJ1-2	.	TGCAGCGTTGGTTCTGACAGAAACTATGGCTACACCTTC	CSVGSDRNYGYTF
many	TRBV10-2	TRBJ2-7	.	TGCGCCAGCAGCCGCTTGATGACAGTCACCACCCTAACCCGAGCCCCAACCTACGAGCAGTACTTC	CASSRLMTVTTLTRAPTYEQYF
many	TRBV9	TRBJ1-1	.	TGTGCCAGCAGCGTTTCACAGAACACTGAAGCTTTCTTT	CASSVSQNTEAFF
many	TRBV9	TRBJ2-2	TRBD1	TGTGCCAGCAGCCCTTCAGGGGGCCTTAACACCGGGGAGCTGTTTTTT	CASSPSGGLNTGELFF
.	TRBV29-1	TRBJ1-1	.	TGCAGCGTCGCATACGACAGAAACACTGAAGCTCTCTTT	CSVAYDRNTEALF